Below, one T cell receptor beta chain is given with its context. At one end the junction does not follow the germline gene, possibly because of a read error. A primer in the constant region served to generate TCR beta cDNA from approximately 460 ng of total RNA. Three nested multiplex PCR rounds, a slightly modified ARM-PCR method, built the TCR beta libraries. For roughly 11 cycles apiece, the opening two PCR rounds ran with TRBV1-TRBV30 forward primers and a C-beta reverse primer. Each CDR3 protein is one row after TCRdb ran MiXCR on the multiplex PCR reads. The table includes about 320,000 distinct CDR3 sequences, almost 60% detected once. The CDR3 has 16 amino acids. Germline V gene sequence: CDR1 SQVTM, CDR2 ANQGSEA. The source of the sample is a study of tumor-infiltrating lymphocytes in primary liver carcinoma. In addition to blood RNA drawn from unsorted whole blood, germline DNA was extracted. The patients, who had chronic HBV infection, were treatment-naive (untreated).

This receptor was identified in a woman between 25 and 40 years old with primary liver carcinoma and hepatitis B virus infection. Sequences were obtained from peripheral blood. The rearrangement joins TRBV29-1 to TRBJ2-5; D uncertain. In nucleotides, the CDR3 is TGCAGCGTTCCCCGTGCGACCCCGATCGACCAAGAGATCCAGTACTTC. Residues: CSVPRATPIDQEIQYF.